The T cell receptor beta chain described here comes from a study of shared clonotypes between healthy human individuals. The CDR3 is 15 residues long. The germline V gene encodes CDR1 LNHDA and CDR2 SQIVND (reference sequence). V lost 4 bases and J 6 bases, leaving 16 bases between the germline ends. TCRdb's table, derived via immunoSEQ multiplex PCR, lists solely in-frame clones and lacks some. The table has 740,000 or so clones, about three quarters seen once. The clonotype originates from a woman in her 30s in good health. The specimen sequenced was memory CD4+ T cells sorted from blood. Subset specified: CD45RA-negative fraction. The V call is TRBV19, the J call TRBJ1-5; D may be TRBD1 (6 bases). CDR3 nucleotide sequence: TGTGCCAGTAGTAGGGACACCCCTGGGGGTCAGCCCCAGCATTTT. Translating it yields CASSRDTPGGQPQHF. Full variable domain (missing parts from reference TRBV19 and TRBJ1-5): DGGITQSPKYLFRKEGQNVTLSCEQNLNHDAMYWYRQDPGQGLRLIYYSQIVNDFQKGDIAEGYSVSREKKESFPLTVTSAQKNPTAFYLCASSRDTPGGQPQHFGDGTRLSIL.